A selection of T cell receptor beta chains follows, all from one sample in a study of CD8+CD57+ T cells in acquired aplastic anemia. In TCRdb, the reads were re-called with MiXCR into one record per CDR3 protein. The sample has approximately 200,000 distinct CDR3 sequences, about three fifths seen once. Source material: sorted CD4+, CD8+, or CD8+CD57+ T cells (not recorded which) from PBMCs. The source is a human donor with severe aplastic anemia or a healthy control (not recorded which). Both conserved end residues are part of each CDR3. The order of the fields is V gene, J gene, clone size, CDR3 protein. A row's size may be missing; if present it is once, few, many or a size class.

TRBV11-2,TRBJ1-4,many,CASSLEAQGTGQKLFF
TRBV10-2,TRBJ2-7,NA,CASSEGTDYEQYF
TRBV7-9,TRBJ2-7,NA,CASSFFQGSYEQYF
TRBV7-9,TRBJ1-1,many,CVDDQSTEAFF
TRBV5-1,TRBJ2-7,NA,CASSINYEQYF
TRBV7-9,TRBJ2-7,NA,CASTLRQGSYEQYF
TRBV6-1,TRBJ1-1,many,CASSESAGKRTEAFF
TRBV29-1,TRBJ1-2,NA,CSAVGTVHGYTF
TRBV2,TRBJ2-7,many,CASMGAIFYEQYF
TRBV5-1,TRBJ2-7,few,CASSYSGERYEQYF
TRBV20-1,TRBJ1-5,NA,CSARLQGSESNQPQHF
TRBV7-9,TRBJ2-3,many,CASSPHSGGVGDTQYF
TRBV10-3,TRBJ2-2,NA,CAIRPGQGVGELFF
TRBV7-2,NA,NA,CASSRRGTSGQETQYF
TRBV19,TRBJ1-1,NA,CASSMKAQGNTEAFF
TRBV15,TRBJ1-1,NA,CATSRRQGAGTEAFF
TRBV15,TRBJ2-5,NA,CATSSQGVQETQYF